This entry concerns a single T cell receptor beta chain. The antigen is not known. The read comes to an end 3 residues before the CDR3 does, leaving the germline J gene to fill in the end. The sample is drawn from a study of Tregs in tolerant kidney transplant recipients. Broader study findings: Antigen-driven expansion was suggested because donor-specific Tregs expanded more than all Tregs in tolerant patients.

Unmatched junction bases numbered 7, after V lost 4 bases and J lost 5 bases. This CDR3 contains 17 residues. Germline values: CDR1 SGHTA, CDR2 FQGTGA. Sequenced by immunoSEQ multiplex PCR; TCRdb stores in-frame clones only, minus some. Listed are approximately 52,000 clones; about 0.85% falls within the top ten. V is TRBV7-3 and J is TRBJ2-2; 13 bases are a match to TRBD2. The input for sequencing was CD4+ T cells from blood, taken before the transplant. This clonotype was obtained from a human donor who received a combined kidney and bone marrow transplant. CDR3 DNA (partial): TGTGCCAGCAGCTCCGGACTAGCGGGAGAAGGTACCGGGGAG. The encoded protein is CASSSGLAGEGTGE. The CDR3 as a whole reads CASSSGLAGEGTGELFF.